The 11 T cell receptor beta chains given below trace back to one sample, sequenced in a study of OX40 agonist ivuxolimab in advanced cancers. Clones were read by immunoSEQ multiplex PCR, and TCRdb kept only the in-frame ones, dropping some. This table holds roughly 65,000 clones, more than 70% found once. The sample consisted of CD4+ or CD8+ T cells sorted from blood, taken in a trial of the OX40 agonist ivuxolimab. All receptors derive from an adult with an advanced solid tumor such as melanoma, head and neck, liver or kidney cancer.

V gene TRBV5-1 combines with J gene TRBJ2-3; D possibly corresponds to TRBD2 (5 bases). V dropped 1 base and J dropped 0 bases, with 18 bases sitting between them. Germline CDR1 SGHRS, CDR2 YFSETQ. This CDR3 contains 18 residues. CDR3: CASSLKGRAETSTDTQYF. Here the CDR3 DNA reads TGCGCCAGCAGCTTGAAGGGCCGAGCGGAGACTAGCACAGATACGCAGTATTTT.

The CDR3 is CAWSPQGAKTF. The DNA of the CDR3 is TGTGCCTGGAGTCCGCAGGGGGCAAAGACCTTC. The chain recombines TRBV30 with TRBJ1-2; 8 positions agree with TRBD1. The V gene end was trimmed by 2 bases and the J gene end by 14 bases; junction bases not matched to a gene: 7. Per germline, CDR1 GTSNPN and CDR2 SVGIG (reference sequence). There are 11 residues in the CDR3.

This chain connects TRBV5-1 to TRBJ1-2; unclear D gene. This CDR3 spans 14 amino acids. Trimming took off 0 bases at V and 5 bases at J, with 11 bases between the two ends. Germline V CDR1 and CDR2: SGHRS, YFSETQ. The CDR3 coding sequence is TGCGCCAGCAGCTTGGGAGGGCGCCAGTATGGCTACACCTTC. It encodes CASSLGGRQYGYTF. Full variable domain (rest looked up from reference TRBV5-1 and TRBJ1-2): KAGVTQTPRYLIKTRGQQVTLSCSPISGHRSVSWYQQTPGQGLQFLFEYFSETQRNKGNFPGRFSGRQFSNSRSEMNVSTLELGDSALYLCASSLGGRQYGYTFGSGTRLTVV.

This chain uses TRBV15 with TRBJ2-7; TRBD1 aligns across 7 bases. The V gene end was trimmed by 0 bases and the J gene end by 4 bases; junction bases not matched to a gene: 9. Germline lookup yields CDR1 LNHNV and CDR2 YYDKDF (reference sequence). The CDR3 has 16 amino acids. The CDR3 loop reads CATSRDLGEGAYEQYF. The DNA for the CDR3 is TGTGCCACCAGCAGAGATCTTGGAGAGGGGGCTTACGAGCAGTACTTC.

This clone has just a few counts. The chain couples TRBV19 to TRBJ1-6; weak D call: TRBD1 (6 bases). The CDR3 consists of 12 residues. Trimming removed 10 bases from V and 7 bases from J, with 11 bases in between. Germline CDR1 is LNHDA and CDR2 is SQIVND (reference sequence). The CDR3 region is CATAGANSPLHF. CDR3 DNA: TGTGCCACTGCAGGGGCCAATTCACCCCTCCACTTT.

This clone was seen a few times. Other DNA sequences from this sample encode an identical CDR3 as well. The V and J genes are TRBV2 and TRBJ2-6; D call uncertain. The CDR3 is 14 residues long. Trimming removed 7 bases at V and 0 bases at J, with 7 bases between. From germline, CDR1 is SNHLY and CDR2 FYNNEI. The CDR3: CASNPYSGANVLTF. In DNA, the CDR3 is TGTGCCAGCAACCCATACTCTGGGGCCAACGTCCTGACTTTC.

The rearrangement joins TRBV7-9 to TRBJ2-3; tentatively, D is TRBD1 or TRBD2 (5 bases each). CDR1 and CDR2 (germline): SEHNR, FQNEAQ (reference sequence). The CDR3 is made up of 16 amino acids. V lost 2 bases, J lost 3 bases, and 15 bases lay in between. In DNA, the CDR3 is TGTGCCAGCAGCTTATTTCCAGGGACGTGGACAGATACGCAGTATTTT. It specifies CASSLFPGTWTDTQYF.

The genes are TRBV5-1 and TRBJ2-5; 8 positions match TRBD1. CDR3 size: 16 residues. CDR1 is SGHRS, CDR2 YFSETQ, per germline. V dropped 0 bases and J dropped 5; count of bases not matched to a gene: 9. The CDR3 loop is CASSLGGQGHVETQYF. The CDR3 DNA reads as TGCGCCAGCAGCTTGGGTGGACAGGGTCATGTGGAGACCCAGTACTTC.

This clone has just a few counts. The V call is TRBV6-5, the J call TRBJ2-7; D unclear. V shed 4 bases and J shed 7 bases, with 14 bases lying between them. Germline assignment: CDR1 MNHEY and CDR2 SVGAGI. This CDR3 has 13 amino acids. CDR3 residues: CASSWQSAGEQYF. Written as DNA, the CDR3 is TGTGCCAGCAGTTGGCAGTCGGCCGGGGAGCAGTACTTC.

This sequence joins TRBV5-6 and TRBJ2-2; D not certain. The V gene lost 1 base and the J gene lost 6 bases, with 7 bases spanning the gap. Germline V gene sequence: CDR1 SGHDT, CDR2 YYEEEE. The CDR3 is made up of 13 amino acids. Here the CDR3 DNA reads TGTGCCAGCAGCTTGAAAGGCCCCGGGGAGCTGTTTTTT. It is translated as CASSLKGPGELFF.

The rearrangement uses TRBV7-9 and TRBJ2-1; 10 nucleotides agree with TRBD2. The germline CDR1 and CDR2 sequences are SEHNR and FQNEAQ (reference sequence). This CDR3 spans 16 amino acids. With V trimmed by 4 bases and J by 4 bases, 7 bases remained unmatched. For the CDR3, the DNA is TGTGCCAGCAGCTCCGGACCTAGCGGGGGTTACAATGAGCAGTTCTTC. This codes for CASSSGPSGGYNEQFF.